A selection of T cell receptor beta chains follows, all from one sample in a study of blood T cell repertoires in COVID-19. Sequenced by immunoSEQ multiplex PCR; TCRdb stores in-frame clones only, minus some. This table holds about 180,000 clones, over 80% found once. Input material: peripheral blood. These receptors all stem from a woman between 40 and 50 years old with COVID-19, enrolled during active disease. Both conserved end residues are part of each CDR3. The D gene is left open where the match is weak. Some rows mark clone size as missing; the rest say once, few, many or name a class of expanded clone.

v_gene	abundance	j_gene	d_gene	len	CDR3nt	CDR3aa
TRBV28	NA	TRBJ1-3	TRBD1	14	TGTGCCAGCAGTTCGACAGGGGATGGAAACACCATATATTTT	CASSSTGDGNTIYF
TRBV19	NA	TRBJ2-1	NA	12	TGTGCCAGTAGTATTCAAGGAGGTGAGCAGTTCTTC	CASSIQGGEQFF
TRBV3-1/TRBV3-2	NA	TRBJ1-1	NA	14	TGTGCCAGCAGCCAAAACCTTTCTCCGGAGGAGGCTTTCTTT	CASSQNLSPEEAFF
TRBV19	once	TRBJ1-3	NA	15	TGTGCCGTCGGGGGTCAGCTCCCCACTGGAAACACCATATATTTT	CAVGGQLPTGNTIYF
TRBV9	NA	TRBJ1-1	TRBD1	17	TGTGCCAGCAGCGTACGGACAGGTCCTCCCCAAAGGACTGAAGCTTTCTTT	CASSVRTGPPQRTEAFF
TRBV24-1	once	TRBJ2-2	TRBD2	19	TGTGCCACCAGTGACCGAGGACCCACTAGCGGGAGATTCACCGGGGAGCTGTTTTTT	CATSDRGPTSGRFTGELFF
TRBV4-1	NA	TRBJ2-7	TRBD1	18	TGCGCTAGCAGCCAAGAGGGTCCCTCCGCAGGACAGGTGTCCGAGCAGTACTTC	CASSQEGPSAGQVSEQYF
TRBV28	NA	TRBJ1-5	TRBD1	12	TGTGCCAGCACCGACAGGGTCCAGCCCCAGCATTTT	CASTDRVQPQHF
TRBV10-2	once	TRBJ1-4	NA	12	TGCGCCAGCAGTGCCTCCTATGAAAAACTGTTTTTT	CASSASYEKLFF
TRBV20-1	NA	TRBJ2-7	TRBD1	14	TGCAGTGCTAGTGGGGGACAGGGGATAGGCGAGCAGTACTTC	CSASGGQGIGEQYF
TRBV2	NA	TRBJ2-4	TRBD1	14	TGTGCCAGCAGTAAATACGACAGGGGGAACATTCAGTACTTC	CASSKYDRGNIQYF
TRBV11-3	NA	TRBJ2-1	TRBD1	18	TGTGCCAGCAGCTTGGGGACAGGGGCCCCCATCTCCTACAATGAGCAGTTCTTC	CASSLGTGAPISYNEQFF
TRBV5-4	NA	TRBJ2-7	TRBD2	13	TGTGCCAGCAGCTTGGGACTAGCGGGCGAGCAGTACTTC	CASSLGLAGEQYF
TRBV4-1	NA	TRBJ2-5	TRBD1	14	TGCGCCACCTCCCTGACAGGGATAAGAGAGACCCAGTACTTC	CATSLTGIRETQYF